The rows below give T cell receptor beta chains drawn from one sample of a study of spatial heterogeneity in lung cancer. Each CDR3 protein gets one entry after TCRdb re-called the 5' RACE reads with MiXCR. The data hold roughly 120,000 distinct CDR3 sequences, with 12% observed a single time. This specimen consisted of PBMCs, obtained at follow-up. These receptors were collected from a male donor with early-stage non-small cell lung cancer. The CDR3 runs from the conserved cysteine through the conserved F or W. The order of the fields is clone size, J gene, D gene, V gene, CDR3 protein, CDR3 DNA. A D gene is named only where the DNA matches it firmly. Size is omitted from some rows. Given values are once, few, many or a class for expanded clones.

>.|TRBJ2-3|TRBD1|TRBV12-3/TRBV12-4
CASRPTGNRCTDTQYF
TGTGCCAGCAGACCGACAGGGAATCGTTGCACAGATACGCAGTATTTT
>few|TRBJ2-7|TRBD2|TRBV20-1
CSAGTPGLLLEQYF
TGCAGTGCTGGCACTCCGGGACTATTGCTCGAGCAGTACTTC
>many|TRBJ1-6|.|TRBV7-2
CASSLWGWTENSPLHF
TGTGCCAGCAGCTTATGGGGATGGACGGAGAATTCACCCCTCCACTTT
>many|TRBJ1-2|.|TRBV18
CASSPHEGSGYTF
TGTGCCAGCTCACCACACGAGGGATCCGGCTACACCTTC
>.|TRBJ2-2|TRBD2|TRBV28
CTSILAGLNTGELFF
TGTACCAGCATCCTAGCGGGGTTAAACACCGGGGAGCTGTTTTTT
>many|TRBJ1-5|.|TRBV27
CASSQEGQPQHF
TGTGCCAGCAGTCAAGAAGGTCAGCCCCAGCATTTT
>.|TRBJ2-5|.|TRBV7-2
CASRSLGIEETQYF
TGTGCCAGCAGGTCACTAGGAATAGAAGAGACCCAGTACTTC
>many|TRBJ1-6|TRBD1|TRBV4-2
CASSPVTGGSYNSPLHF
TGTGCCAGCAGCCCAGTGACAGGGGGCTCCTATAATTCACCCCTCCACTTT
>.|TRBJ1-1|.|TRBV27
CASSLEGLRTEAFF
TGTGCCAGCAGTTTAGAGGGTCTGAGAACTGAAGCTTTCTTT
>many|TRBJ1-2|.|TRBV29-1
CSVPRQGGPANYGYTF
TGCAGCGTTCCTAGACAAGGAGGCCCAGCTAACTATGGCTACACCTTC
>few|TRBJ2-1|TRBD2|TRBV7-2
CASSLRLAGNEQFF
TGTGCCAGCAGCTTAAGACTAGCGGGGAATGAGCAGTTCTTC
>few|TRBJ2-3|.|TRBV11-3
CASSFNLLTDTQYF
TGTGCCAGCAGCTTCAACCTTCTCACAGATACGCAGTATTTT
>few|TRBJ1-2|.|TRBV7-2
CASSSDKGFGYTF
TGTGCCAGCAGCTCTGACAAGGGTTTTGGCTACACCTTC